The rows below give T cell receptor beta chains drawn from one sample of a study of blood T cell repertoires in COVID-19. Here immunoSEQ multiplex PCR was the method, and the copy in TCRdb shows in-frame clones only, minus some. This sample has approximately 490,000 clones; about nine tenths occur once, and the top ten carry roughly 0.7%. The sequencing input was PBMCs or T cells enriched from blood (not recorded which). The receptors come from a woman aged 18-29 years who had recovered from COVID-19. The CDR3 runs from the conserved cysteine through the conserved F or W. A D gene is named only where the DNA matches it firmly. Clone size is stated in some rows and not others, as once, few, many or a class when expanded.

clone size	V gene	J gene	D gene	CDR3 protein	CDR3 DNA
-	TRBV7-8	TRBJ2-2	-	CASSLGAGQVSGELFF	TGTGCCAGCAGCTTAGGGGCAGGACAAGTCTCCGGGGAGCTGTTTTTT
-	TRBV6-6	TRBJ1-1	-	CASSSPTGEAFF	TGTGCCAGCAGTTCTCCGACTGGGGAAGCTTTCTTT
-	TRBV30	TRBJ2-7	TRBD1	CAWRKGQAAYEQYF	TGTGCCTGGAGAAAGGGACAGGCGGCCTACGAGCAGTACTTC
-	TRBV18	TRBJ1-4	-	CASSPLNGQGLTNEKLFF	TGTGCCAGCTCACCTCTTAACGGCCAGGGGTTAACTAATGAAAAACTGTTTTTT
-	TRBV6-5	TRBJ2-7	TRBD1	CASSQGTAASEQYF	TGTGCCAGCAGTCAGGGGACAGCGGCCTCCGAGCAGTACTTC
few	TRBV2	TRBJ2-2	-	CASSTGYTGELFF	TGTGCCAGCAGTACAGGGTACACCGGGGAGCTGTTTTTT
-	TRBV29-1	TRBJ1-1	-	CSVATGGTEAFF	TGCAGCGTCGCCACGGGAGGCACTGAAGCTTTCTTT
-	TRBV18	TRBJ1-6	TRBD1	CASSPRQGASNSPLHF	TGTGCCAGCTCACCACGACAGGGGGCCAGTAATTCACCCCTCCACTTT
-	TRBV6-4	TRBJ1-5	-	CASSDSPNQPQHF	TGTGCCAGCAGTGACTCTCCTAATCAGCCCCAGCATTTT
-	TRBV19	TRBJ1-1	TRBD1	CASLRHAGGKNTEAFF	TGTGCCAGTCTCCGCCACGCAGGGGGCAAGAACACTGAAGCTTTCTTT
-	TRBV7-3	TRBJ2-3	-	CASSLAGGTDTQYF	TGTGCCAGCAGCTTAGCAGGGGGCACAGATACGCAGTATTTT
-	TRBV30	TRBJ2-5	TRBD2	CAWGIAGVETQYF	TGTGCCTGGGGCATAGCGGGGGTAGAGACCCAGTACTTC
-	TRBV6-5	TRBJ2-5	-	CASSLARLGETQYF	TGTGCCAGCAGCCTAGCGAGACTAGGAGAGACCCAGTACTTC
once	TRBV6-5	TRBJ2-2	TRBD2	CASSYGRLASTGELFF	TGTGCCAGCAGTTATGGGAGACTAGCGAGCACCGGGGAGCTGTTTTTT
once	TRBV4-1	TRBJ1-4	TRBD1	CASSQQGVGTGVEKLFF	TGCGCCAGCAGCCAACAAGGGGTGGGAACAGGGGTGGAAAAACTGTTTTTT
-	TRBV12-5	TRBJ1-1	-	CATNRDGVTEAFF	TGTGCTACCAACAGGGATGGGGTCACTGAAGCTTTCTTT
-	TRBV10-3	TRBJ2-7	TRBD1	CAISFQGAEYEQYF	TGTGCCATCAGTTTCCAGGGGGCAGAATACGAGCAGTACTTC
-	TRBV2	TRBJ1-5	-	CASSVGGDQPQHF	TGTGCCAGCAGTGTAGGGGGGGACCAGCCCCAGCATTTT
-	TRBV6-5	TRBJ1-1	-	CASSYSRAAEAFF	TGTGCCAGCAGTTACTCGCGGGCAGCTGAAGCTTTCTTT
-	TRBV27	TRBJ2-1	TRBD2	CASSPALGLAGSSEQFF	TGTGCCAGCAGTCCAGCCTTGGGACTAGCGGGGAGCAGTGAGCAGTTCTTC
-	TRBV5-1	TRBJ1-5	-	CASSSEDSLNQPQHF	TGCGCCAGCAGCTCAGAGGACAGTCTCAATCAGCCCCAGCATTTT
few	TRBV6-5	TRBJ1-1	-	CASSLQVRDTEAFF	TGTGCCAGCAGCCTACAGGTTAGGGACACTGAAGCTTTCTTT
-	TRBV28	TRBJ2-5	TRBD2	CASSQIFSGGKETQYF	TGTGCCAGCAGCCAAATCTTCTCCGGGGGGAAGGAGACCCAGTACTTC
-	TRBV27	TRBJ1-2	TRBD1	CASSLRGTGNGYTF	TGTGCCAGCAGTTTACGGGGGACAGGGAATGGCTACACCTTC
-	TRBV5-1	TRBJ2-5	TRBD1	CASSRDREEETQYF	TGCGCCAGCAGCCGGGACAGGGAGGAGGAGACCCAGTACTTC
-	TRBV21-1	TRBJ2-3	-	CASSKGGGGATDTQYF	TGTGCCAGCAGCAAAGGTGGCGGGGGGGCCACAGATACGCAGTATTTT
-	TRBV3-1/TRBV3-2	TRBJ2-1	-	CASSQIREGEQFF	TGTGCCAGCAGCCAGATCCGCGAGGGAGAGCAGTTCTTC
once	TRBV5-8	TRBJ2-3	TRBD1	CASSLSRGPSDTQYF	TGTGCCAGCAGCTTGTCCAGGGGGCCATCAGATACGCAGTATTTT
-	TRBV6-5	TRBJ2-1	-	CASSKTESSYNEQFF	TGTGCCAGCAGCAAGACAGAGAGCTCCTACAATGAGCAGTTCTTC
-	TRBV9	TRBJ2-4	-	CASSPREGQVNIQYF	TGTGCCAGCAGCCCCCGTGAGGGCCAAGTGAACATTCAGTACTTC
-	TRBV12-3/TRBV12-4	TRBJ1-3	-	CASPRDLENTIYF	TGTGCCAGCCCGCGGGACTTGGAAAACACCATATATTTT
-	TRBV2	TRBJ2-7	TRBD1	CASSANSGTGGYEQYF	TGTGCCAGCAGTGCTAATTCCGGGACAGGGGGATACGAGCAGTACTTC
once	TRBV6-5	TRBJ2-4	TRBD1	CASSLTGVENIQYF	TGTGCCAGCAGCCTGACAGGGGTGGAAAACATTCAGTACTTC
-	TRBV24-1	TRBJ1-2	-	CATSDSNVGGYTF	TGTGCCACCAGTGATTCGAACGTGGGCGGCTACACCTTC
many	TRBV15	TRBJ1-4	-	CATSKLQGLKEKLFF	TGTGCCACCAGCAAGCTACAGGGCCTGAAAGAAAAACTGTTTTTT
-	TRBV6-6	TRBJ2-5	-	CASSYRTRQVEETQYF	TGTGCCAGCAGTTACCGTACTCGACAGGTGGAAGAGACCCAGTACTTC
-	TRBV10-3	TRBJ1-1	TRBD1	CAISVVQGEAFF	TGTGCCATCAGTGTTGTACAGGGGGAGGCTTTCTTT
-	TRBV19	TRBJ2-1	TRBD2	CASSILGLAENEQFF	TGTGCCAGTAGTATTTTGGGACTAGCGGAAAATGAGCAGTTCTTC
-	TRBV14	TRBJ2-3	TRBD1	CASSQEVPGGGTDTQYF	TGTGCCAGCAGCCAAGAGGTTCCAGGGGGCGGCACAGATACGCAGTATTTT
-	TRBV6-4	TRBJ2-1	TRBD2	CASRRPSGGPTDFYNEQFF	TGTGCCAGCAGGAGGCCTAGCGGGGGGCCTACCGACTTTTACAATGAGCAGTTCTTC
-	TRBV30	TRBJ2-3	-	CAWSEQAGEYF	TGTGCCTGGAGTGAACAGGCAGGGGAGTATTTT
-	TRBV27	TRBJ1-1	TRBD1	CASSPRQGNSEAFF	TGTGCCAGCAGCCCCCGACAGGGGAACTCTGAAGCTTTCTTT
-	TRBV5-1	TRBJ2-5	TRBD1	CASSLLAGGEETQYF	TGCGCCAGCAGCTTGCTGGCAGGGGGTGAGGAGACCCAGTACTTC
-	TRBV19	TRBJ1-1	TRBD1	CATSTGINEAFF	TGTGCCACGTCGACAGGGATTAATGAAGCTTTCTTT
-	TRBV9	TRBJ1-3	-	CASSVGTLSGNTIYF	TGTGCCAGCAGCGTAGGGACACTCTCTGGAAACACCATATATTTT
-	TRBV11-2	TRBJ1-6	-	CASSFSAGGVYSPLHF	TGTGCCAGCAGCTTCTCCGCGGGAGGGGTGTATTCACCCCTCCACTTT
-	TRBV24-1	TRBJ1-2	-	CATFREPNYGYTF	TGTGCCACCTTTCGGGAACCCAACTATGGCTACACCTTC
-	TRBV5-6	TRBJ1-5	TRBD1	CASSLQTGHGNQPQHF	TGTGCCAGCAGCCTACAGACAGGGCATGGCAATCAGCCCCAGCATTTT
-	TRBV6-6	TRBJ1-2	TRBD1	CASSYVTGPTPAGYTF	TGTGCCAGCAGTTACGTGACAGGGCCTACCCCTGCTGGCTACACCTTC
-	TRBV25-1	TRBJ1-1	TRBD1	CASSQGQTLRNTEAFF	TGTGCCAGCAGTCAGGGACAGACCCTCCGAAACACTGAAGCTTTCTTT
-	TRBV7-9	TRBJ1-1	-	CASSPTANTEAFF	TGTGCCAGCAGCCCTACAGCGAACACTGAAGCTTTCTTT
-	TRBV5-4	TRBJ2-1	TRBD2	CASSLGLAGNNEQFF	TGTGCCAGCAGCTTGGGCCTAGCGGGGAACAATGAGCAGTTCTTC
-	TRBV29-1	TRBJ2-2	-	CSVEDPGNTGELFF	TGCAGCGTTGAAGATCCGGGGAACACCGGGGAGCTGTTTTTT
-	TRBV9	TRBJ1-1	TRBD1	CASSVVTGGGEAFF	TGTGCCAGCAGCGTTGTCACAGGGGGCGGTGAAGCTTTCTTT
-	TRBV5-1	TRBJ2-1	TRBD1	CASSLDGTGHNEQFF	TGCGCCAGCAGCTTGGATGGGACAGGGCACAATGAGCAGTTCTTC